This TCR beta chain was identified during a study of post-analysis software for immune sequencing data. Study information: Relapsing-remitting, secondary progressive and progressive-relapsing multiple sclerosis were all included among the disease courses.

To note about this clonotype: Its antigen is unidentified.

Prepared TCR beta cDNA libraries contained unique molecular identifiers. TCRdb re-called the PCR reads through MiXCR, storing one row per CDR3 protein. The sample lists roughly 400,000 distinct CDR3 sequences; about 40% were seen once. CDR3 size: 15 residues. V lost 3 bases and J lost 5; bases outside the gene matches: 6. Germline CDR1 is MNHNS and CDR2 is SASEGT. Regarding the study as a whole: F-measure co-clustering was strong for batch-matched samples. Patients showed TRBV5-6, TRBV5-1 and TRBV20-1 among about five TRBV segments more frequent than in controls. Normalized Chao1 diversity was significantly lower in multiple sclerosis patients than in controls.

Sequenced input: blood. This clonotype was sampled from a girl aged 2-15 years with multiple sclerosis. The J gene is TRBJ2-5, the V gene TRBV6-1; 10 bases match TRBD2. The CDR3: CASSESGRAVETQYF. CDR3 nucleotides: TGTGCCAGCAGTGAGAGCGGGAGGGCCGTGGAGACCCAGTACTTC.